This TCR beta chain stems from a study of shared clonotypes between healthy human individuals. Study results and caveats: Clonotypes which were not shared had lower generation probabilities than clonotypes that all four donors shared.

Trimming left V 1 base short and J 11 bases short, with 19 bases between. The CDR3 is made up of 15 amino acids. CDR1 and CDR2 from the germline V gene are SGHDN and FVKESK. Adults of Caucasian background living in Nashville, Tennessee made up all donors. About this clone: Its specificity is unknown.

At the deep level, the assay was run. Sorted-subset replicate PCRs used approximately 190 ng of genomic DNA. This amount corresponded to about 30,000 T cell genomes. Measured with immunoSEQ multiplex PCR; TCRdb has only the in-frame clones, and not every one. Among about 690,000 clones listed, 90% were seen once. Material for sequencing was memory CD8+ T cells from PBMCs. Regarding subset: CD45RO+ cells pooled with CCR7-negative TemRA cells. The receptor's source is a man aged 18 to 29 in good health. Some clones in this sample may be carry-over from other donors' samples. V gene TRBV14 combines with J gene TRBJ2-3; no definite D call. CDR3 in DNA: TGTGCCAGCAGCCAAGGTAGAGCGACTGGAAATAGGCAGTATTTT. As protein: CASSQGRATGNRQYF.